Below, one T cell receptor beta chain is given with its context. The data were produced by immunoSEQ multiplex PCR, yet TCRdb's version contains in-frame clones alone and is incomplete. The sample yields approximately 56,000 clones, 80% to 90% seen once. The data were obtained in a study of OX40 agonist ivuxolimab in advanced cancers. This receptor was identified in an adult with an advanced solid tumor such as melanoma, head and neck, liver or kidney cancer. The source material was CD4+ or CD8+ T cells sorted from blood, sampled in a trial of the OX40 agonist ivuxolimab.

The DNA for the CDR3 is TGCGCCAGCAGCCTTAGCGGGGGGAACACCGGGGAGCTGTTTTTT. This gives the protein CASSLSGGNTGELFF. The V gene is TRBV5-1, the J gene TRBJ2-2, with 9 bases aligning to TRBD2. CDR3 length: 15 residues. Germline V gene sequence: CDR1 SGHRS, CDR2 YFSETQ. Losses at the gene ends were 4 bases for V and 1 base for J; bases not matched to a gene: 2. The full variable domain, its missing parts supplied by reference TRBV5-1 and TRBJ2-2, is KAGVTQTPRYLIKTRGQQVTLSCSPISGHRSVSWYQQTPGQGLQFLFEYFSETQRNKGNFPGRFSGRQFSNSRSEMNVSTLELGDSALYLCASSLSGGNTGELFFGEGSRLTVL.